Listed below are T cell receptor beta chains from one sample, sequenced in a study of blood T cell repertoires in COVID-19. The method was immunoSEQ multiplex PCR; TCRdb's version includes in-frame clones alone and lacks a portion of them. This sample has 300,000 to 350,000 clones, with around 89% found just once. Sequenced sample: peripheral blood. Source of these receptors: a woman aged 30 to 39 with COVID-19, enrolled during active disease. The CDR3 runs from the conserved cysteine through the conserved F or W. D genes are given only for firm matches. Expanded clones are given a class, and other clones once, few, many or no size at all.

d_call	v_call	clone_size	j_call	cdr3_aa
TRBD2	TRBV27	once	TRBJ2-7	CASSLSGGTWGEQYF
-	TRBV7-2	once	TRBJ1-1	CASSLGQMNTEAFF
TRBD2	TRBV7-2	-	TRBJ2-3	CASSSISAGGGDTQYF
-	TRBV11-1	once	TRBJ1-1	CASSLWTARNTEAFF
-	TRBV27	-	TRBJ1-1	CASSFSQGRTEAFF
TRBD2	TRBV19	once	TRBJ2-4	CASSTAGADIQYF
-	TRBV5-1	-	TRBJ1-4	CASSLSGAREKLFF
TRBD2	TRBV18	-	TRBJ2-5	CASSPPGTRQETQYF
TRBD1	TRBV27	once	TRBJ2-1	CASSSAGTGKHNEQFF
-	TRBV5-1	-	TRBJ2-1	CASSLDISYNEQFF
-	TRBV19	-	TRBJ1-4	CASSPPEEREKLFF
-	TRBV5-1	-	TRBJ2-2	CAIRTEDTGELFF
TRBD2	TRBV15	once	TRBJ2-3	CATSRKAGGGTDTQYF
-	TRBV2	-	TRBJ1-4	CASRAGVLVWEKLFF
-	TRBV3-1/TRBV3-2	-	TRBJ2-5	CATCRVDQETQYF
-	TRBV5-1	once	TRBJ1-2	CASSSMVGGGSYYGYTF
TRBD1	TRBV5-5	-	TRBJ2-3	CASSPPTTGAGTDTQYF
TRBD1	TRBV7-2	-	TRBJ2-2	CASSSDRGLPGTGELFF
TRBD1	TRBV7-9	-	TRBJ2-1	CASLPTDRQLYNEQFF
-	TRBV2	-	TRBJ1-1	CASSDTGSTEAFF
-	TRBV7-9	many	TRBJ1-4	CASSLQGLNEKLFF
-	TRBV11-3	many	TRBJ2-1	CASSQGNEQFF
TRBD1	TRBV28	-	TRBJ1-5	CASTGGGRNQPQHF
-	TRBV7-2	-	TRBJ1-6	CASSRRQAYNSPLHF